This TCR beta chain stems from a study of control samples from healthy donors and cancer patients. Some clones are missing from TCRdb's copy, which holds only in-frame ones; the method was immunoSEQ multiplex PCR. The data show around 120,000 clones, about 87% seen once. The CDR3 runs 16 residues. Germline V gene lookup returns CDR1 SEHNR and CDR2 FQNEAQ (reference sequence). J gave up 5 bases and V 4 bases, and 13 bases lay outside the gene matches. This clone appeared a few times. The chain combines TRBV7-9 with TRBJ1-2, with 7 bases identical to TRBD1. This sequence was found in a middle-aged man in good health. The specimen sequenced was blood. The CDR3 sequence is CASSSQSPGQVYGYTF. CDR3 nucleotide sequence: TGTGCCAGCAGCTCCCAGTCCCCCGGACAGGTTTATGGCTACACCTTC.